This TCR beta chain was sequenced for a study of blood T cell repertoires in COVID-19. Across the whole study: Whether acute or convalescent, the COVID-19 samples came from the United States, Italy and Spain. PBMCs, B-cell-depleted T cells, or T cells were the source of the cDNA or gDNA that made up the material.

In the original workflow: Reference gene primers were amplified, and this amplification served to estimate nucleated cell counts. Assay: immunoSEQ multiplex PCR; the TCRdb copy retains only in-frame clones and omits some. V, J and clone size reflect that table, while D and trimming were determined from the DNA. This sample has roughly 310,000 clones; around 87% occur once, and the top ten carry 4%. The germline CDR1 and CDR2 sequences are MDHEN and SYDVKM. This CDR3 comprises 15 residues. Trimming shortened V by 6 bases and J by 0 bases, and 14 bases separated the two germline ends. The rearrangement uses TRBV28 and TRBJ1-1; D possibly corresponds to TRBD1 (6 bases). The source material was peripheral blood. The origin of this receptor is a woman between 45 and 60 years old with active or convalescent COVID-19. The CDR3 nucleotides read TGTGCCAGCAGCCCGGACAGTACAATGAACACTGAAGCTTTCTTT. Amino acid sequence: CASSPDSTMNTEAFF.